Presented here are 31 T cell receptor beta chains from one specimen sequenced in a study of shared clonotypes between healthy human individuals. The protocol was immunoSEQ multiplex PCR, while the TCRdb copy is restricted to in-frame clones and leaves out a portion. This table has more than 2 million clones, about 95% appearing once. The naive CD8 subset, CD45RO-negative cells positively selected for CCR7, excluded terminally differentiated effector memory CD45RA+ cells. The material sequenced was naive CD8+ T cells sorted from blood. The source is a man between 18 and 35 years old in good health.

The gene calls are TRBV15 and TRBJ2-1; tentative D call: TRBD2 (6 bases). The length of the CDR3 is 14 residues. CDR1 is LNHNV and CDR2 is YYDKDF in the germline V gene (reference sequence). V was pared by 4 bases and J by 7 bases, with 14 bases between. The CDR3 loop reads CATSISGEGNEQFF. The CDR3 bases are TGTGCCACCAGCATTAGCGGAGAGGGGAATGAGCAGTTCTTC.

V gene TRBV9 combines with J gene TRBJ1-1; perhaps TRBD1 as D (6 bases). Trimming cost V 0 bases and J 11 bases, with 11 bases left between them. CDR1 and CDR2 from the germline V gene are SGDLS and YYNGEE. This CDR3 has 12 amino acids. The CDR3: CASSVEGGTAFF. The CDR3 nucleotides read TGTGCCAGCAGCGTAGAGGGGGGTACGGCTTTCTTT.

The gene calls are TRBV2 and TRBJ2-1; possibly TRBD2 for D (5 bases). Trimming shortened V by 7 bases and J by 10 bases, and 14 bases separated the two germline ends. This CDR3 is built from 12 residues. The germline gives CDR1 SNHLY, CDR2 FYNNEI. CDR3 in DNA: TGTGCCAGCACCCTAGCCCCTTGGGAGCAGTTCTTC. This encodes CASTLAPWEQFF.

A few counts support this clone. The rearrangement joins TRBV29-1 to TRBJ1-5; TRBD1 might be the D (5 bases). V was pared by 5 bases and J by 4 bases, with 15 bases between. The CDR3 runs 14 residues. Germline CDR1 is SQVTM and CDR2 is ANQGSEA. The CDR3 region is CSVLGRRKNQPQHF. For the CDR3, the DNA is TGCAGCGTTTTGGGACGCCGAAAAAATCAGCCCCAGCATTTT.

The V and J genes are TRBV11-2 and TRBJ2-7; the match to TRBD2 covers 8 bases. V lost 5 bases and J lost 3; bases outside the gene matches: 6. Germline CDR1 is SGHAT and CDR2 is FQNNGV. The CDR3 has 14 amino acids. The CDR3 nucleotides read TGTGCCAGCAGCGCCCCGGGACTAGTCTACGAGCAGTACTTC. This gives the protein CASSAPGLVYEQYF. The whole variable domain, remainder taken from reference TRBV11-2 and TRBJ2-7, is EAGVAQSPRYKIIEKRQSVAFWCNPISGHATLYWYQQILGQGPKLLIQFQNNGVVDDSQLPKDRFSAERLKGVDSTLKIQPAKLEDSAVYLCASSAPGLVYEQYFGPGTRLTVT.

The gene calls are TRBV9 and TRBJ1-6; unclear D gene. The CDR3 is 15 residues long. The germline CDR1 and CDR2 sequences are SGDLS and YYNGEE. Trimming took off 2 bases at V and 9 bases at J, with 15 bases between the two ends. The CDR3 region is CASSVTFVSTSPLHF. CDR3 bases: TGTGCCAGCAGCGTGACCTTTGTGTCTACTTCACCCCTCCACTTT.

The rearrangement uses TRBV7-2 and TRBJ1-4; TRBD1 is a possible D gene (6 bases). V was trimmed by 1 base and J by 5 bases, leaving 14 bases between them. This CDR3 contains 16 residues. Germline assignment: CDR1 SGHTA and CDR2 FQGNSA. The CDR3 nucleotides read TGTGCCAGCAGCTTAGTTTGGGGGGCGGAAAATGAAAAACTGTTTTTT. Its protein is CASSLVWGAENEKLFF. Based on the CDR3 plus reference TRBV7-2 and TRBJ1-4, the full variable domain is GAGVSQSPSNKVTEKGKDVELRCDPISGHTALYWYRQSLGQGLEFLIYFQGNSAPDKSGLPSDRFSAERTGGSVSTLTIQRTQQEDSAVYLCASSLVWGAENEKLFFGSGTQLSVL.

A note on this clone: Within the sample, other DNA sequences also encode this same CDR3. The genes are TRBV7-9 and TRBJ2-7, with D perhaps being TRBD1 or TRBD2 (5 bases each). The CDR3 loop spans 14 amino acids. V lost 3 bases, J lost 0 bases, and 9 bases lay in between. Germline V gene lookup returns CDR1 SEHNR and CDR2 FQNEAQ (reference sequence). This CDR3 is CASSLGTASYEQYF. CDR3 DNA: TGTGCCAGCAGCTTGGGGACGGCCTCCTACGAGCAGTACTTC.

With regard to this clone: Other DNA sequences in this specimen translate into the identical CDR3. The genes are TRBV30 and TRBJ2-2; D is unclear. The CDR3 totals 13 residues. With 0 bases removed from V and 8 bases from J, the gap between germline ends came to 10 bases. In germline, CDR1 is GTSNPN, CDR2 SVGIG (reference sequence). The CDR3 region is CAWSVALSGELFF. CDR3 DNA: TGTGCCTGGAGTGTAGCTCTTTCAGGGGAGCTGTTTTTT.

The chain employs TRBV9 and TRBJ1-2, with a possible D match to TRBD1 (5 bases). Germline V gene data show CDR1 as SGDLS and CDR2 as YYNGEE. Trimming left V 4 bases short and J 6 bases short, with 16 bases between. The CDR3 is 14 amino acids. The chain's CDR3 is CASSPINRPNGYTF. CDR3 DNA: TGTGCCAGCAGCCCTATAAACAGGCCAAATGGCTACACCTTC.

V and J are TRBV9 and TRBJ2-5, with D tentatively TRBD1 or TRBD2 (5 bases each). Germline V gives CDR1 SGDLS, CDR2 YYNGEE. V dropped 3 bases and J dropped 2 bases, with 11 bases sitting between them. This CDR3 spans 14 amino acids. CDR3 sequence reads: CASSEGWGQETQYF. In DNA form, the CDR3 reads TGTGCCAGCAGCGAAGGTTGGGGGCAAGAGACCCAGTACTTC.

The CDR3 loop is CASSKEQFF. CDR3 nucleotide sequence: TGTGCCAGCAGCAAGGAGCAGTTCTTC. V and J are TRBV21-1 and TRBJ2-1. TRBV21-1 is described as a pseudogene. This CDR3 comprises 9 residues.

V is TRBV2 and J is TRBJ2-3; 7 nucleotides agree with TRBD1. Germline trimming cut 7 bases from V and 1 base from J; bases unmatched to any gene: 5. Germline lookup yields CDR1 SNHLY and CDR2 FYNNEI. CDR3 length: 14 residues. CDR3 DNA sequence: TGTGCCAGCACTACAGGGACAGGCACAGATACGCAGTATTTT. Amino acid sequence: CASTTGTGTDTQYF.

This clone was seen once. The rearrangement joins TRBV5-6 to TRBJ2-7, with D unresolved. The CDR3 has 15 amino acids. V was cut by 4 bases and J by 4 bases, with 18 bases left in between. Germline CDR1 SGHDT, CDR2 YYEEEE. The CDR3 protein is CASSGHQEAEYEQYF. CDR3 nucleotides: TGTGCCAGCAGCGGGCACCAGGAAGCCGAATACGAGCAGTACTTC.

The chain recombines TRBV4-1 with TRBJ2-1; 9 bases map to TRBD1. V trimming: 4 bases; J trimming: 8 bases; junction bases outside the gene matches: 9. This CDR3 has 15 residues. Germline lookup yields CDR1 MGHRA and CDR2 YSYEKL. The DNA of the CDR3 is TGCGCCAGCAGCCGAACGGCACAGGGGGCCTATGAGCAGTTCTTC. This sequence encodes CASSRTAQGAYEQFF.

This clone was seen a single time. CDR3 nucleotide sequence: TGTGCCAGCAGTAGCGGGAATCTCTACGAGCAGTACTTC. Protein: CASSSGNLYEQYF. The chain carries TRBV27 and TRBJ2-7; 7 bases align to TRBD2. The CDR3 extends over 13 amino acids. The ends lost 5 bases at V and 3 bases at J; junction bases unmatched: 4. Germline values: CDR1 MNHEY, CDR2 SMNVEV (reference sequence).

The gene calls are TRBV21-1 and TRBJ2-7; no DNA check was done on the table's D call, TRBD2. TRBV21-1 is deemed a pseudogene. This CDR3 has 14 amino acids. The CDR3 protein is CASSKCSSGYEQYF. The CDR3 nucleotides are TGTGCCAGCAGCAAATGTTCTAGCGGATACGAGCAGTACTTC.

The chain has TRBV2 and TRBJ2-1, with 9 positions matching TRBD2. There are 14 residues in the CDR3. Germline CDR1 SNHLY, CDR2 FYNNEI. Trimming at V came to 9 bases and at J to 10 bases, leaving 13 bases not matched to a gene. The CDR3 DNA sequence: TGTGCCAGAGAGCGGGGGGTTGAAGATTGGGAGCAGTTCTTC. Translated, it gives CARERGVEDWEQFF.

V is TRBV9 and J is TRBJ2-7; no definite D call. V shed 0 bases and J shed 2 bases, with 15 bases lying between them. Germline values: CDR1 SGDLS, CDR2 YYNGEE. CDR3 length: 16 residues. DNA for the CDR3: TGTGCCAGCAGCGTAGAGTGGGCAGTTCCCCCCTACGAGCAGTACTTC. Its translation is CASSVEWAVPPYEQYF.

About this clone: Other DNA sequences in the same sample also yield this CDR3. The chain links TRBV20-1 to TRBJ2-7; the D gene is possibly TRBD2 (6 bases). Germline values: CDR1 DFQATT, CDR2 SNEGSKA (reference sequence). Trimming left V 5 bases short and J 5 bases short, with 7 bases between. This CDR3 has 10 residues. The CDR3 coding sequence is TGCAGTGCTCGGGAGAACGAGCAGTACTTC. Translated: CSARENEQYF.

Turning to this clone: Different DNA sequences within this sample yield the same CDR3. The gene calls are TRBV4-3 and TRBJ2-3; D unresolved. Germline CDR1 reads LGHNA; CDR2 reads YSLEER. The CDR3 has 13 amino acids. V was shortened by 4 bases and J by 1 base, with 6 bases between the two germline ends. The CDR3 is CASSPGGTDTQYF. CDR3 coding DNA: TGCGCCAGCAGCCCAGGTGGCACAGATACGCAGTATTTT.

The CDR3 region is CASSRFTGTGREQYF. For the CDR3, the DNA is TGTGCCAGCAGCCGATTCACCGGGACAGGACGCGAGCAGTACTTC. V and J are TRBV9 and TRBJ2-7, with 8 bases that match TRBD1. CDR3 length: 15 amino acids. Germline CDR1 and CDR2: SGDLS and YYNGEE. J was trimmed by 6 bases and V by 4 bases; bases with no gene match: 12.

This clone was detected only once. The rearrangement links TRBV19 to TRBJ2-6; D gene ambiguous. This CDR3 comprises 15 residues. Germline V gene lookup returns CDR1 LNHDA and CDR2 SQIVND (reference sequence). Trimming took off 1 base at V and 1 base at J, with 5 bases between the two ends. The CDR3 nucleotides read TGTGCCAGTAGTATAGCGATATCTGGGGCCAACGTCCTGACTTTC. Amino acid sequence: CASSIAISGANVLTF.

The chain recombines TRBV9 with TRBJ2-2; weak D call: TRBD1 (6 bases). This CDR3 comprises 15 residues. From germline, CDR1 is SGDLS and CDR2 YYNGEE. Trimming removed 3 bases at V and 6 bases at J, with 15 bases between. The CDR3 reads CASSGILQGSGELFF. DNA of the CDR3: TGTGCCAGCAGCGGGATTTTGCAGGGGTCCGGGGAGCTGTTTTTT.

The rearrangement joins TRBV29-1 to TRBJ1-2; D is ambiguous. There are 11 residues in the CDR3. Germline V CDR1 and CDR2: SQVTM, ANQGSEA. The V end lost 3 bases, the J end lost 4 bases, and 6 bases lay between the germline ends. CDR3 sequence reads: CSVEGIYGYTF. The DNA for the CDR3 is TGCAGCGTTGAGGGCATCTATGGCTACACCTTC.

The gene calls are TRBV5-1 and TRBJ1-6, with a weak D call TRBD1 (5 bases). Germline CDR1 and CDR2: SGHRS and YFSETQ. The CDR3 is 15 residues long. V lost 0 bases and J 7 bases, leaving 11 bases between the germline ends. DNA for the CDR3: TGCGCCAGCAGCTTGGAGGGGATTGAAAATTCACCCCTCCACTTT. Residues: CASSLEGIENSPLHF.

The chain is built from TRBV7-9 and TRBJ1-6; no clear D. Germline V gene lookup returns CDR1 SEHNR and CDR2 FQNEAQ (reference sequence). Between the trimmed V and J ends, which lost 1 base and 6 bases, there was a span of 10 bases. The CDR3 spans 15 residues. CDR3 sequence (DNA): TGTGCCAGCAGCTTAGACTTTGGTGTTAATTCACCCCTCCACTTT. Its translation: CASSLDFGVNSPLHF.

Remarks on this clone: Additional DNA sequences in this sample encode the identical CDR3. The chain joins TRBV5-1 to TRBJ2-5; the match to TRBD1 covers 7 bases. V shed 0 bases and J 0 bases; nucleotides not matched to a gene: 2. This CDR3 contains 15 residues. The germline CDR1 and CDR2 sequences are SGHRS and YFSETQ. CDR3 residues: CASSLVGTDQETQYF. CDR3 bases: TGCGCCAGCAGCTTGGTAGGGACAGACCAAGAGACCCAGTACTTC.

This rearrangement joins TRBV7-9 to TRBJ2-7, with unresolved D. V gave up 5 bases and J gave up 5 bases, with 13 bases separating them. Germline lookup yields CDR1 SEHNR and CDR2 FQNEAQ (reference sequence). The CDR3 is 13 amino acids. CDR3 loop: CASSTQQKDEQYF. The DNA of the CDR3 is TGTGCCAGCAGCACACAACAAAAGGACGAGCAGTACTTC.

The chain recombines TRBV9 with TRBJ2-1, with a tentative D call TRBD1 (5 bases). There are 16 residues in the CDR3. V lost 0 bases and J lost 6, with 16 bases in between. Germline loops: CDR1 SGDLS, CDR2 YYNGEE. CDR3 bases: TGTGCCAGCAGCGTAGCTACTTCAGGGATCTCCAATGAGCAGTTCTTC. Translating gives CASSVATSGISNEQFF.

Concerning this clone itself: The sample contains more than one DNA sequence encoding this CDR3. This chain uses TRBV2 with TRBJ2-5, with D tentatively TRBD2 (5 bases). The germline V gene encodes CDR1 SNHLY and CDR2 FYNNEI. Trimming shortened V by 7 bases and J by 2 bases, and 11 bases separated the two germline ends. The length of the CDR3 is 13 residues. CDR3 loop: CASTTDLQETQYF. For the CDR3, the DNA is TGTGCCAGCACAACGGACTTACAAGAGACCCAGTACTTC.